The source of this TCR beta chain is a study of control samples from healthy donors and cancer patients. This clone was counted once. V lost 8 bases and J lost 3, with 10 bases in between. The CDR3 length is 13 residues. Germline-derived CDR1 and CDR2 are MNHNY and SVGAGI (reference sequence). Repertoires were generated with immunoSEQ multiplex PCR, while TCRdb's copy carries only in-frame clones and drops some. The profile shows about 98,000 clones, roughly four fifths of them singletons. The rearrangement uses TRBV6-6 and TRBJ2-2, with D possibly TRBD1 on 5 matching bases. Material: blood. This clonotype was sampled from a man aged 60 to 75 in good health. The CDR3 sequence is CASSDSDTGELFF. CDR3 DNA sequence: TGTGCCAGCTCCGACAGCGACACCGGGGAGCTGTTTTTT.